One and the same sample provided the 13 T cell receptor beta chains below, sequenced in a study of shared clonotypes between healthy human individuals. Profiled with immunoSEQ multiplex PCR; TCRdb holds only in-frame clones, not every one. The sample lists 450,000 to 500,000 clones, around 80% occurring once. The sequenced sample consisted of PBMCs. The receptor source for this set is a woman in her thirties or forties in good health. Some clones in this sample may be carry-over from other donors' samples.

This clone was seen more than once but under ten times. The rearrangement uses TRBV2 and TRBJ2-7, with D possibly matching TRBD1 (6 bases). Germline loops: CDR1 SNHLY, CDR2 FYNNEI. The V and J ends lost 8 bases and 0 bases respectively, with 11 bases between them. The CDR3 consists of 13 residues. CDR3 sequence reads: CASLQGSSYEQYF. CDR3 coding DNA: TGTGCCAGCCTACAGGGAAGCTCCTACGAGCAGTACTTC.

The rearrangement links TRBV6-1 to TRBJ2-2; 9 bases match TRBD1. The V segment lost 6 bases and the J segment 6 bases; nucleotides outside the gene matches: 5. Germline CDR1 and CDR2: MNHNS and SASEGT. This CDR3 has 14 residues. Written as DNA, the CDR3 is TGTGCCAGCAGGGGGGACAGGGCCTCCGGGGAGCTGTTTTTT. This gives the protein CASRGDRASGELFF.

The chain is built from TRBV12-5 and TRBJ2-1; no reliable D call. V was shortened by 6 bases and J by 8 bases, with 11 bases between the two germline ends. CDR3 length: 12 amino acids. Germline-derived CDR1 and CDR2 are LGHNT and FRNRAP. Here the CDR3 reads CASGKLGDEQFF. In DNA form, the CDR3 reads TGTGCTAGTGGAAAGCTAGGAGATGAGCAGTTCTTC.

The rearrangement links TRBV7-3 to TRBJ2-7; D assignment may be TRBD1 or TRBD2 (5 bases each). This CDR3 spans 13 amino acids. Trimming took off 5 bases at V and 7 bases at J, with 15 bases between the two ends. Germline V gene data show CDR1 as SGHTA and CDR2 as FQGTGA. In DNA form, the CDR3 reads TGTGCCAGCAGCCCCGGGCCGGGGCGGGAGCAGTACTTC. Translation gives CASSPGPGREQYF.

The chain uses TRBV6-1 and TRBJ2-2; D remains unclear. The V gene's germline CDR1 is MNHNS and CDR2 SASEGT. CDR3 length equals 14 residues. V was cut by 4 bases and J by 3 bases, with 9 bases left in between. The CDR3 DNA reads TGTGCCAGCAGTGGTGCTCTGGACACCGGGGAGCTGTTTTTT. Its protein is CASSGALDTGELFF.

CDR3 nucleotides: TGTGCCAGCAGCCATGGGGGAGGAGGCACAGATACGCAGTATTTT. Encoded protein: CASSHGGGGTDTQYF. The chain employs TRBV4-2 and TRBJ2-3, with D perhaps matching TRBD2 (6 bases). Germline loops: CDR1 LGHNA, CDR2 YNFKEQ. The CDR3 loop spans 15 amino acids. With 3 bases removed from V and 1 base from J, the gap between germline ends came to 11 bases.

This sequence joins TRBV10-3 and TRBJ2-7, with 12 positions matching TRBD2. Germline V gene lookup returns CDR1 ENHRY and CDR2 SYGVKD. This CDR3 contains 17 residues. The V and J ends lost 5 bases and 5 bases, in that order; junction bases with no gene match: 13. CDR3 DNA sequence: TGTGCCATCAGTTTCGGGCTAGCGGGAGGGGTTGGGGACGAGCAGTACTTC. Its protein is CAISFGLAGGVGDEQYF.

V and J are TRBV28 and TRBJ2-1; the D is unclear. Germline V gene lookup returns CDR1 MDHEN and CDR2 SYDVKM. CDR3 length: 12 amino acids. Trimming shortened V by 3 bases and J by 3 bases, and 3 bases separated the two germline ends. The CDR3 nucleotides read TGTGCCAGCAGTTTCCGCTACAATGAGCAGTTCTTC. It is translated as CASSFRYNEQFF. The complete variable domain, with remaining parts taken from reference TRBV28 and TRBJ2-1, reads DVKVTQSSRYLVKRTGEKVFLECVQDMDHENMFWYRQDPGLGLRLIYFSYDVKMKEKGDIPEGYSVSREKKERFSLILESASTNQTSMYLCASSFRYNEQFFGPGTRLTVL.

A remark on this clone: A far larger clone is one nucleotide away, so this likely arose from a read error. J is TRBJ2-2 and V is TRBV5-4, with D possibly being TRBD1 (6 bases). This CDR3 has 12 amino acids. Trimming took 4 bases from V and 6 from J, leaving 7 bases between them. Per the germline V gene, CDR1 is SGHNT and CDR2 is YYREEE (reference sequence). CDR3 nucleotides: TGTGCCAGCAGCCAGGGGTCCGGGGAGCTGTTTTTT. Encoded protein: CASSQGSGELFF.

The chain uses TRBV7-2 and TRBJ1-1; 8 positions match TRBD1. Trimming took 5 bases from V and 3 from J; bases not matched to a gene: 2. Per germline, CDR1 SGHTA and CDR2 FQGNSA. The CDR3 is 13 residues long. Here the CDR3 DNA reads TGTGCCAGCAGCCGGGACAGGTACACTGAAGCTTTCTTT. Translating it yields CASSRDRYTEAFF.

The chain is built from TRBV14 and TRBJ2-5, with 8 bases identical to TRBD2. CDR3 length: 15 amino acids. V lost 4 bases to trimming and J lost 6 bases; unmatched junction nucleotides: 10. The germline CDR1 and CDR2 sequences are SGHDN and FVKESK. For the CDR3, the DNA is TGTGCCAGCAGCCCAGCGGGAGCGACCTGGCAGACCCAGTACTTC. Its protein product is CASSPAGATWQTQYF.

J is TRBJ2-1 and V is TRBV9, with D maybe TRBD1 (5 bases). Per the germline V gene, CDR1 is SGDLS and CDR2 is YYNGEE. CDR3 length: 13 residues. V shed 3 bases and J shed 6 bases, with 10 bases lying between them. CDR3 protein: CASSARQSNEQFF. CDR3 nucleotides: TGTGCCAGCAGCGCCCGACAGAGCAATGAGCAGTTCTTC.

The gene calls are TRBV10-3 and TRBJ2-6; tentative D call: TRBD1 (5 bases). This CDR3 contains 17 residues. V was cut by 2 bases and J by 0 bases, with 11 bases left in between. The germline V gene has CDR1 ENHRY and CDR2 SYGVKD. This chain's CDR3 is CAISEVGVTSGANVLTF. The CDR3, as DNA: TGTGCCATCAGTGAGGTAGGGGTCACCTCTGGGGCCAACGTCCTGACTTTC.